Listed here are 29 T cell receptor beta chains from one sample, sequenced in a study of neoadjuvant anti-PD-1 for oral cavity cancer. Sequenced by immunoSEQ multiplex PCR; TCRdb stores in-frame clones only, minus some. The data hold roughly 15,000 clones, with 55% to 75% observed a single time. Sequencing used PBMCs, obtained before nivolumab (anti-PD-1) treatment. Receptors were obtained from a person aged 40 to 85 with oral cavity squamous cell carcinoma.

The V gene is TRBV15, the J gene TRBJ2-7; perhaps TRBD2 as D (6 bases). The CDR3 consists of 15 residues. Germline V gene sequence: CDR1 LNHNV, CDR2 YYDKDF (reference sequence). The V gene lost 0 bases and the J gene lost 1 base, with 10 bases spanning the gap. This CDR3 is CATSRERGVSYEQYF. In nucleotides, the CDR3 is TGTGCCACCAGCAGAGAGCGGGGAGTGTCCTACGAGCAGTACTTC.

This chain uses TRBV7-2 with TRBJ1-4; D call uncertain. The CDR3 extends over 13 amino acids. The V end lost 1 base, the J end lost 8 bases, and 8 bases lay between the germline ends. Per the germline V gene, CDR1 is SGHTA and CDR2 is FQGNSA. The CDR3, as DNA: TGTGCCAGCAGCTTAGGAAGCAGGGAAAAACTGTTTTTT. This codes for CASSLGSREKLFF.

This clone was found a few times. CDR3 in amino acids: CASSAETGSQHF. CDR3 bases: TGTGCCAGCAGCGCCGAGACGGGATCCCAGCATTTT. The chain links TRBV9 to TRBJ1-5, with D unclear. This CDR3 comprises 12 residues. CDR1 and CDR2 from the germline V gene are SGDLS and YYNGEE. V was cut by 3 bases and J by 11 bases, with 12 bases left in between.

J is TRBJ1-2 and V is TRBV7-8; TRBD1 aligns across 7 bases. Germline trimming cut 5 bases from V and 1 base from J; bases unmatched to any gene: 7. The germline V gene encodes CDR1 SGHVS and CDR2 FQNEAQ. The CDR3 consists of 15 residues. The DNA for the CDR3 is TGTGCCAGCAGCCGCCAGGGACAGCTTAACTATGGCTACACCTTC. It codes for CASSRQGQLNYGYTF.

The V and J genes are TRBV30 and TRBJ1-2; a weak D match, TRBD1 (5 bases). The CDR3 sequence is 13 residues long. Deletions cut 2 bases from V and 10 bases from J, with 17 bases between. In germline, CDR1 is GTSNPN, CDR2 SVGIG (reference sequence). CDR3 residues: CAWSRSGLDDYTF. CDR3 sequence (DNA): TGTGCCTGGAGTCGGTCAGGGCTCGATGACTACACCTTC.

The genes are TRBV6-4 and TRBJ2-2; a possible D gene is TRBD1 (5 bases). Trimming shortened V by 7 bases and J by 0 bases, and 12 bases separated the two germline ends. This CDR3 has 15 amino acids. CDR1 is MRHNA, CDR2 SNTAGT, per germline. The DNA for the CDR3 is TGTGCCAGCACCCCCGACAGTTCGAACACCGGGGAGCTGTTTTTT. Encoded protein: CASTPDSSNTGELFF.

V is TRBV9 and J is TRBJ2-1; tentative D call: TRBD2 (5 bases). CDR1 SGDLS and CDR2 YYNGEE come from the germline V gene. With 0 bases removed from V and 0 bases from J, the gap between germline ends came to 16 bases. The CDR3 is 18 amino acids. The CDR3 bases are TGTGCCAGCAGCGTAGGAGGGCTTATGCTGAGCTCCTACAATGAGCAGTTCTTC. Its translation is CASSVGGLMLSSYNEQFF.

This clone came up once. The chain employs TRBV4-1 and TRBJ1-4; D gene unclear. Germline V lookup: CDR1 MGHRA, CDR2 YSYEKL. Trimming removed 0 bases at V and 6 bases at J, with 5 bases between. The CDR3 has 13 residues. The CDR3: CASSQEADEKLFF. Written as DNA, the CDR3 is TGCGCCAGCAGCCAAGAAGCGGATGAAAAACTGTTTTTT.

The chain uses TRBV5-1 and TRBJ1-2; unclear D gene. Trimming left V 0 bases short and J 2 bases short, with 8 bases between. The CDR3 has 14 amino acids. Germline CDR1 and CDR2: SGHRS and YFSETQ. This CDR3 reads CASSLEHSNYGYTF. DNA for the CDR3: TGCGCCAGCAGCTTGGAACATTCCAACTATGGCTACACCTTC.

This sequence joins TRBV5-1 and TRBJ2-1; TRBD1 aligns across 8 bases. With 3 bases clipped from V and 3 bases from J, the junction kept 5 bases outside the gene matches. This CDR3 has 15 amino acids. The V gene's germline CDR1 is SGHRS and CDR2 YFSETQ. The CDR3 region is CASSSGDRNYNEQFF. The CDR3, as DNA: TGCGCCAGCAGCTCCGGGGACAGGAACTACAATGAGCAGTTCTTC.

This rearrangement joins TRBV6-5 to TRBJ2-3; D remains ambiguous. The V end was cut by 1 base, the J end by 2 bases, with 10 bases between. Germline CDR1 reads MNHEY; CDR2 reads SVGAGI. This CDR3 comprises 15 residues. CDR3 residues: CASSYFSRTTDTQYF. In nucleotides, the CDR3 is TGTGCCAGCAGTTACTTTTCTCGGACCACAGATACGCAGTATTTT.

The chain is built from TRBV5-4 and TRBJ1-5; no firm D call. Germline V gives CDR1 SGHNT, CDR2 YYREEE (reference sequence). The V end was cut by 3 bases, the J end by 7 bases, with 11 bases between. The CDR3 loop spans 13 amino acids. Written as DNA, the CDR3 is TGTGCCAGCAGCTCGGAGGGTTCGCAGCCCCAGCATTTT. The encoded protein is CASSSEGSQPQHF.

The CDR3 protein is CASRPWGGQMAGEQYF. In DNA, the CDR3 is TGTGCCAGCCGCCCGTGGGGGGGACAGATGGCGGGAGAGCAGTACTTC. The chain links TRBV11-2 to TRBJ2-7; D possibly uses TRBD1 or TRBD2 (7 bases each). Deletions cut 8 bases from V and 7 bases from J, with 27 bases between. The V gene's germline CDR1 is SGHAT and CDR2 FQNNGV. The CDR3 length is 16 residues.

The rearrangement links TRBV19 to TRBJ1-1; 9 bases agree with TRBD1. The CDR3 loop spans 20 amino acids. The ends lost 7 bases at V and 0 bases at J; junction bases unmatched: 21. CDR1 and CDR2 from the germline V gene are LNHDA and SQIVND (reference sequence). CDR3 sequence (DNA): TGTGCCAGTACCCGAACTGCCCCCCGGGACAGGGAATTACTGAACACTGAAGCTTTCTTT. The encoded protein is CASTRTAPRDRELLNTEAFF.

The chain is built from TRBV5-1 and TRBJ1-3; D gene ambiguous. The CDR3 is 14 residues long. Trimming took 0 bases from V and 7 from J, leaving 11 bases between them. Per the germline V gene, CDR1 is SGHRS and CDR2 is YFSETQ. The CDR3 sequence: CASSLDGFGNTIYF. In nucleotides, the CDR3 is TGCGCCAGCAGCTTGGATGGGTTCGGGAACACCATATATTTT.

The gene calls are TRBV6-4 and TRBJ1-6; D gene uncertain. This CDR3 has 16 residues. Trimming took 0 bases from V and 10 from J, leaving 16 bases between them. Per the germline V gene, CDR1 is MRHNA and CDR2 is SNTAGT. The CDR3 nucleotides read TGTGCCAGCAGTGACTCGAAGGGAGGGTCCACCTCACCCCTCCACTTT. This codes for CASSDSKGGSTSPLHF.

CDR3 in amino acids: CASSPLPGTTNYEQYF. The DNA for the CDR3 is TGTGCCAGCAGCCCCCTCCCCGGGACGACCAATTACGAGCAGTACTTC. This chain connects TRBV7-6 to TRBJ2-7; TRBD1 or TRBD2 may be the D gene (5 bases each). From germline, CDR1 is SGHVS and CDR2 FNYEAQ. V shed 5 bases and J shed 4 bases, with 21 bases lying between them. CDR3 size: 16 residues.

This clone was seen a handful of times. V usage is TRBV19 and J usage is TRBJ1-1; D gene unclear. Between the trimmed V and J ends, which lost 7 bases and 1 base, there was a span of 10 bases. This CDR3 spans 13 amino acids. CDR1 is LNHDA and CDR2 is SQIVND in the germline V gene (reference sequence). The chain's CDR3 is CASTQSQNTEAFF. For the CDR3, the DNA is TGTGCCAGTACCCAGTCTCAGAACACTGAAGCTTTCTTT.

This clone was seen a handful of times. The rearrangement joins TRBV6-4 to TRBJ2-2, with 12 bases fitting TRBD2. This CDR3 is 16 amino acids long. CDR1 is MRHNA, CDR2 SNTAGT, per germline. The V gene end was trimmed by 0 bases and the J gene end by 5 bases; junction bases not matched to a gene: 1. The CDR3 reads CASSDSGTSGTGELFF. For the CDR3, the DNA is TGTGCCAGCAGTGACTCGGGGACTAGCGGGACCGGGGAGCTGTTTTTT.

The genes are TRBV28 and TRBJ2-5, with 12 bases that match TRBD2. The CDR3 totals 16 residues. The V gene's germline CDR1 is MDHEN and CDR2 SYDVKM. After removal of 3 bases from V and 3 bases from J, the junction contained 5 bases not matched to a gene. CDR3 sequence: CASSFWTSGAEETQYF. The DNA for the CDR3 is TGTGCCAGCAGTTTCTGGACTAGCGGGGCGGAAGAGACCCAGTACTTC.

This chain links TRBV5-6 with TRBJ1-3; D gene unclear. The CDR3 totals 11 residues. The V gene's germline CDR1 is SGHDT and CDR2 YYEEEE. V was trimmed by 4 bases and J by 3 bases, leaving 2 bases between them. The CDR3 here is CASSVGNTIYF. The DNA of the CDR3 is TGTGCCAGCAGCGTTGGAAACACCATATATTTT.

This clone qualifies as large. The chain joins TRBV7-9 to TRBJ2-7; D may correspond to TRBD1 or TRBD2 (7 bases each). Trimming removed 5 bases at V and 5 bases at J, with 19 bases between. This CDR3 region has 15 residues. Germline CDR1 SEHNR, CDR2 FQNEAQ (reference sequence). The CDR3 nucleotides are TGTGCCAGCAGCAGTGGCACAGGGGACTACGACGAGCAGTACTTC. Encoded protein: CASSSGTGDYDEQYF.

This chain joins TRBV7-8 and TRBJ2-1; 8 bases are a match to TRBD1. Losses at the gene ends were 1 base for V and 2 bases for J; bases not matched to a gene: 1. The CDR3 consists of 15 residues. In germline, CDR1 is SGHVS, CDR2 FQNEAQ. This CDR3 reads CASSLEQGAYNEQFF. As DNA, the CDR3 is TGTGCCAGCAGCTTAGAACAGGGGGCCTACAATGAGCAGTTCTTC.

V is TRBV7-9 and J is TRBJ2-7; TRBD2 matches at 14 bases. The V and J ends lost 5 bases and 7 bases, in that order; junction bases with no gene match: 7. CDR1 and CDR2 from the germline V gene are SEHNR and FQNEAQ (reference sequence). CDR3 length equals 15 residues. The CDR3 DNA sequence: TGTGCCAGCAGCCCCCTTCGACTAGCGGGAGGGGAGCAGTACTTC. Translation gives CASSPLRLAGGEQYF.

The CDR3 is CASSSWVRISTDTQYF. CDR3 nucleotides: TGCGCCAGCAGCTCGTGGGTCAGGATTAGCACAGATACGCAGTATTTT. This sequence joins TRBV5-1 and TRBJ2-3; D gene unclear. This CDR3 has 16 amino acids. The germline V gene encodes CDR1 SGHRS and CDR2 YFSETQ. V was shortened by 3 bases and J by 0 bases, with 14 bases between the two germline ends.

This clone came up once. V gene TRBV2 combines with J gene TRBJ2-5; the match to TRBD1 covers 10 bases. The V gene's germline CDR1 is SNHLY and CDR2 FYNNEI. Trimming cost V 5 bases and J 4 bases; bases outside gene matches: 4. CDR3 length: 14 residues. The CDR3 nucleotides read TGTGCCAGCAGTACGGACAGGGGGGGAGAGACCCAGTACTTC. It yields the protein CASSTDRGGETQYF.

The chain combines TRBV2 with TRBJ2-4; 7 bases align to TRBD1. The J segment lost 5 bases and the V segment lost 6 bases, leaving 10 bases of the junction unmatched. The CDR3 is made up of 15 amino acids. CDR1 and CDR2 (germline): SNHLY, FYNNEI. The CDR3 region is CASRRQGGLENIQYF. The CDR3 nucleotides are TGTGCCAGCAGGAGACAGGGCGGTTTAGAAAACATTCAGTACTTC.

The gene calls are TRBV18 and TRBJ2-5; D gene ambiguous. Germline V gene lookup returns CDR1 KGHSH and CDR2 LQKENI. Deletions cut 1 base from V and 3 bases from J, with 6 bases between. CDR3 length: 13 amino acids. This CDR3 reads CASSPLVEETQYF. The CDR3, as DNA: TGTGCCAGCTCACCACTAGTGGAAGAGACCCAGTACTTC.

CDR3 DNA: TGTGCCAGCCGACGCCGGGGGGCGCCTTCAGGGGCCAACGTCCTGACTTTC. It codes for CASRRRGAPSGANVLTF. The chain combines TRBV2 with TRBJ2-6; TRBD2 might be the D (7 bases). Germline V lookup: CDR1 SNHLY, CDR2 FYNNEI. The CDR3 is 17 amino acids. The germline V and J ends were trimmed by 8 bases and 4 bases, with 21 bases remaining between them.